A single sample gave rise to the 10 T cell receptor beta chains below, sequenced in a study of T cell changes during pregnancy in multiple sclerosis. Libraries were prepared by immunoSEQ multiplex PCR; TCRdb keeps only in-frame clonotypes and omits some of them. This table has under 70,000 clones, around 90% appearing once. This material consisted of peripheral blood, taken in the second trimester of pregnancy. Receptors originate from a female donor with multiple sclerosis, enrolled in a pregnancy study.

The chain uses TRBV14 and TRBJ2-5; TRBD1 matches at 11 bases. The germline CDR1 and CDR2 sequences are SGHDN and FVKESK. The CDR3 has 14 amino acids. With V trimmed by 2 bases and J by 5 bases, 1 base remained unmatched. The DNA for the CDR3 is TGTGCCAGCAGCCAATGGGACAGGGGGGAGACCCAGTACTTC. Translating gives CASSQWDRGETQYF.

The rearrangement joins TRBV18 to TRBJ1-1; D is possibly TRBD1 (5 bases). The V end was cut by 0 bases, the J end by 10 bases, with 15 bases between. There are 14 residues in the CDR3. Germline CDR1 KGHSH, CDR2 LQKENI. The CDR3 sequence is CASSPPESTGSAFF. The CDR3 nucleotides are TGTGCCAGCTCACCACCAGAAAGTACAGGCTCAGCTTTCTTT.

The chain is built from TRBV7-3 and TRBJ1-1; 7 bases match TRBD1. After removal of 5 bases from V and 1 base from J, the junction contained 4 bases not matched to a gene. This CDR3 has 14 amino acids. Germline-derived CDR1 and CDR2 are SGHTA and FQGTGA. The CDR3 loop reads CASSPRTGNTEAFF. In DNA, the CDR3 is TGTGCCAGCAGCCCCAGGACAGGGAACACTGAAGCTTTCTTT.

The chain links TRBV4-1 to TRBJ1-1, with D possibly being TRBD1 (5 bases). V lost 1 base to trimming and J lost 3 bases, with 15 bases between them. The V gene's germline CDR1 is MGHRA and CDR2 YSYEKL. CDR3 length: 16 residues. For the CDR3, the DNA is TGCGCCAGCAGCCAAGTTCCTAGGGGTAAGGACACTGAAGCTTTCTTT. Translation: CASSQVPRGKDTEAFF.

The CDR3 DNA is TGTGCCAGCAGCCTGGACAGGGGTTGGCCCCAGCATTTT. It translates to CASSLDRGWPQHF. This chain links TRBV5-4 with TRBJ1-5; 9 nucleotides align to TRBD1. Germline V gives CDR1 SGHNT, CDR2 YYREEE (reference sequence). V dropped 4 bases and J dropped 9; count of bases not matched to a gene: 5. The CDR3 runs 13 residues.

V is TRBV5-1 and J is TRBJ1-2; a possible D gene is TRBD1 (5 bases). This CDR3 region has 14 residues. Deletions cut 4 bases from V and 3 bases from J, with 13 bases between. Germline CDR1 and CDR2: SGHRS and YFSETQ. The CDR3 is CASSRDSQDYGYTF. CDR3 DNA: TGCGCCAGCAGCCGGGACTCCCAGGACTATGGCTACACCTTC.

CDR3 in amino acids: CALRSGGTEAFF. For the CDR3, the DNA is TGTGCCCTACGGTCGGGAGGCACTGAAGCTTTCTTT. This chain uses TRBV10-3 with TRBJ1-1; D not resolved. There are 12 residues in the CDR3. Germline-derived CDR1 and CDR2 are ENHRY and SYGVKD. Trimming removed 11 bases from V and 4 bases from J, with 14 bases in between.

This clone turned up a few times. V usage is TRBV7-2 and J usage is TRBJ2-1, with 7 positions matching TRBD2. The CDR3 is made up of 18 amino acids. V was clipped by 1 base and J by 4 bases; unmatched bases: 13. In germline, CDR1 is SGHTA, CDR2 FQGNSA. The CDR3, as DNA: TGTGCCAGCAGCTTAGTTCCTCGCGGGGGTCCGAGATACAATGAGCAGTTCTTC. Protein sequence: CASSLVPRGGPRYNEQFF. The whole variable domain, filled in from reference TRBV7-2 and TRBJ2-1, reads GAGVSQSPSNKVTEKGKDVELRCDPISGHTALYWYRQSLGQGLEFLIYFQGNSAPDKSGLPSDRFSAERTGGSVSTLTIQRTQQEDSAVYLCASSLVPRGGPRYNEQFFGPGTRLTVL.

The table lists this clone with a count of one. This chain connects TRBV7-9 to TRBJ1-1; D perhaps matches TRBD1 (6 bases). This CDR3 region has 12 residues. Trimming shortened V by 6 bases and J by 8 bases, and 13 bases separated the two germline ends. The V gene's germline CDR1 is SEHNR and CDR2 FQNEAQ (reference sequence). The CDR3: CASSTNGGEAFF. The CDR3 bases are TGTGCCAGCAGTACGAATGGGGGCGAAGCTTTCTTT. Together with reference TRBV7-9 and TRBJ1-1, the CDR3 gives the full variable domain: DTGVSQNPRHKITKRGQNVTFRCDPISEHNRLYWYRQTLGQGPEFLTYFQNEAQLEKSRLLSDRFSAERPKGSFSTLEIQRTEQGDSAMYLCASSTNGGEAFFGQGTRLTVV.

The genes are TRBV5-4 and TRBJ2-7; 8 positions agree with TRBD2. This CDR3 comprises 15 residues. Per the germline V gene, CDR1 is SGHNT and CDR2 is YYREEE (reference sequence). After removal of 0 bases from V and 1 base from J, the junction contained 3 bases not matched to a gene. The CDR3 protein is CASSLAGGGSYEQYF. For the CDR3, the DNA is TGTGCCAGCAGCTTGGCGGGGGGGGGTTCCTACGAGCAGTACTTC.